Presented here are 20 T cell receptor beta chains from one specimen sequenced in a study of naive and memory T cell subsets. Ligated cDNA underwent four rounds of PCR with nested alpha and beta constant region primers and SP2. TCRdb passed the UMI-ligation and nested PCR reads through MiXCR, listing each CDR3 protein once. This sample has around 24,000 distinct CDR3 sequences, with roughly 5.5% found just once. TCR cDNA received a 3' ligated oligonucleotide that carried a UMI. The source material was blood. All receptors derive from an adult in good health.

The table lists this clonotype with many counts. V usage is TRBV12-3 or TRBV12-4 and J usage is TRBJ2-2; 12 nucleotides agree with TRBD2. CDR3 size: 16 residues. The ends lost 8 bases at V and 4 bases at J; junction bases unmatched: 8. The CDR3 protein is CASAGLAGSVTGELFF. The CDR3 nucleotides are TGTGCCAGCGCCGGACTAGCGGGAAGCGTCACCGGGGAGCTGTTTTTT.

This clonotype was detected ten times or more. The chain combines TRBV28 with TRBJ2-4; the match to TRBD2 covers 9 bases. The junction had 27 bases not matched to a gene; V was cut back by 6 bases and J by 15 bases. The CDR3 runs 18 residues. Germline V gene data show CDR1 as MDHEN and CDR2 as SYDVKM. The CDR3 sequence: CASSLPPQGLSAGGRRYF. CDR3 DNA sequence: TGTGCCAGCAGCTTACCACCGCAAGGATTGTCAGCGGGAGGTCGTCGGTACTTC.

Ten or more counts support this clonotype. The chain carries TRBV14 and TRBJ2-7, with 8 positions matching TRBD2. CDR1 is SGHDN, CDR2 FVKESK, per germline. The CDR3 loop spans 15 amino acids. J lost 0 bases, V lost 5 bases, and 6 bases had no gene match. DNA for the CDR3: TGTGCCAGCAGCGCCCGAGCGGGAGTCTCCTACGAGCAGTACTTC. Its translation: CASSARAGVSYEQYF.

This clonotype has at least ten counts. The chain combines TRBV6-6 with TRBJ2-5; 7 nucleotides match TRBD2. Germline V gives CDR1 MNHNY, CDR2 SVGAGI (reference sequence). The CDR3 has 14 amino acids. The V and J ends lost 7 bases and 5 bases, in that order; junction bases with no gene match: 10. CDR3 region: CASTYQGGPETQYF. CDR3 in DNA: TGTGCCAGCACGTACCAGGGAGGGCCGGAGACCCAGTACTTC.

This clonotype was seen ten or more times. This chain joins TRBV7-3 and TRBJ2-5; perhaps D is TRBD1 or TRBD2 (6 bases each). Germline V gives CDR1 SGHTA, CDR2 FQGTGA. The CDR3 loop spans 15 amino acids. Trimming shortened V by 5 bases and J by 4 bases, and 17 bases separated the two germline ends. This CDR3 is CASSPRGRLTETQYF. CDR3 sequence (DNA): TGTGCCAGCAGCCCGAGGGGGAGGTTGACAGAGACCCAGTACTTC.

This clonotype was found many times. This rearrangement joins TRBV5-1 to TRBJ2-3; D gene unclear. The CDR3 loop spans 13 amino acids. Germline V CDR1 and CDR2: SGHRS, YFSETQ. V was cut by 2 bases and J by 3 bases, with 7 bases left in between. CDR3 amino acids: CASSFSGTDTQYF. DNA for the CDR3: TGCGCCAGCAGCTTCTCCGGGACAGATACGCAGTATTTT.

The sample holds many counts of this clonotype. V and J are TRBV5-6 and TRBJ1-4; TRBD1 agrees at 8 bases. J gave up 12 bases and V 4 bases, and 5 bases lay outside the gene matches. There are 12 residues in the CDR3. CDR1 and CDR2 from the germline V gene are SGHDT and YYEEEE. Here the CDR3 DNA reads TGTGCCAGCAGCCCCGGACAGGGACAACTGTTTTTT. Protein product: CASSPGQGQLFF.

This clonotype has ten or more counts. The chain has TRBV6-5 and TRBJ2-5, with 11 bases identical to TRBD1. CDR3 length: 14 residues. V shed 3 bases and J 7 bases; nucleotides not matched to a gene: 4. Germline CDR1 MNHEY, CDR2 SVGAGI. The CDR3 sequence is CASSYTGTGGTQYF. Written as DNA, the CDR3 is TGTGCCAGCAGTTATACCGGGACAGGGGGGACCCAGTACTTC.

This clonotype was detected many times. V is TRBV9 and J is TRBJ1-1; 8 bases agree with TRBD1. CDR3 length: 18 amino acids. V shed 0 bases and J 1 base; nucleotides not matched to a gene: 11. Germline V lookup: CDR1 SGDLS, CDR2 YYNGEE. This CDR3 reads CASSVDLFDGTGNTEAFF. The CDR3 nucleotides are TGTGCCAGCAGCGTAGATCTTTTTGATGGGACAGGGAACACTGAAGCTTTCTTT.

V is TRBV6-6 and J is TRBJ2-7; D assignment may be TRBD1 or TRBD2 (5 bases each). Trimming took off 4 bases at V and 4 bases at J, with 11 bases between the two ends. Germline values: CDR1 MNHNY, CDR2 SVGAGI (reference sequence). This CDR3 has 13 amino acids. CDR3 bases: TGTGCCAGCAGTTCCGGGACCGTTTACGAGCAGTACTTC. Translated, it gives CASSSGTVYEQYF.

This clonotype was found many times. The chain couples TRBV9 to TRBJ2-2; 10 bases map to TRBD2. This CDR3 is built from 17 residues. Germline values: CDR1 SGDLS, CDR2 YYNGEE. The J segment lost 4 bases and the V segment lost 5 bases, leaving 11 bases of the junction unmatched. CDR3 sequence (DNA): TGTGCCAGCAGTGAACAAGCGGGAGGGCCTGTCACCGGGGAGCTGTTTTTT. Residues: CASSEQAGGPVTGELFF. The full variable domain, its missing parts supplied by reference TRBV9 and TRBJ2-2, is DSGVTQTPKHLITATGQRVTLRCSPRSGDLSVYWYQQSLDQGLQFLIQYYNGEERAKGNILERFSAQQFPDLHSELNLSSLELGDSALYFCASSEQAGGPVTGELFFGEGSRLTVL.

This clonotype was observed at least ten times. The chain is built from TRBV6-2 or TRBV6-3 and TRBJ2-5; no clear D gene. Germline V gene lookup returns CDR1 MNHEY and CDR2 SVGEGT. The V end lost 0 bases, the J end lost 4 bases, and 18 bases lay between the germline ends. The CDR3 extends over 17 amino acids. DNA for the CDR3: TGTGCCAGCAGTTACTCGACCTTCAGGCAGCCTCGAGAGACCCAGTACTTC. Its protein product is CASSYSTFRQPRETQYF.

This clonotype came up many times. The genes are TRBV6-2 or TRBV6-3 and TRBJ2-7; tentatively, D is TRBD2 (5 bases). This CDR3 has 15 residues. CDR1 is MNHEY and CDR2 is SVGEGT in the germline V gene. V lost 7 bases and J 2 bases, leaving 18 bases between the germline ends. Here the CDR3 DNA reads TGTGCCAGCATTCCCGAGGGTCCCTCAACCTACGAGCAGTACTTC. Protein: CASIPEGPSTYEQYF.

This clonotype was observed at least ten times. The V call is TRBV9, the J call TRBJ1-3, with D unclear. In germline, CDR1 is SGDLS, CDR2 YYNGEE. Trimming took 3 bases from V and 0 from J, leaving 7 bases between them. This CDR3 contains 14 residues. The CDR3 DNA reads as TGTGCCAGCAGCGCGACAATCTCTGGAAACACCATATATTTT. This sequence encodes CASSATISGNTIYF.

Ten or more counts support this clonotype. The chain combines TRBV6-6 with TRBJ1-1, with TRBD1 identical over 7 bases. The V and J ends lost 7 bases and 0 bases, in that order; junction bases with no gene match: 2. This CDR3 has 13 amino acids. Germline CDR1 MNHNY, CDR2 SVGAGI (reference sequence). As DNA, the CDR3 is TGTGCCAGCAATACAGGGGTGAACACTGAAGCTTTCTTT. This gives the protein CASNTGVNTEAFF.

This rearrangement joins TRBV11-2 to TRBJ2-1, with 11 bases fitting TRBD2. The CDR3 consists of 18 residues. The germline V gene has CDR1 SGHAT and CDR2 FQNNGV. V gave up 1 base and J gave up 4 bases; unmatched junction bases: 9. The CDR3 nucleotides read TGTGCCAGCAGCTTAGGAGGGGGTGGGACTAGCGGATACAATGAGCAGTTCTTC. This translates into CASSLGGGGTSGYNEQFF.

This clonotype came up many times. The V gene is TRBV5-4, the J gene TRBJ2-7; D not resolved. Germline loops: CDR1 SGHNT, CDR2 YYREEE (reference sequence). Deletions cut 4 bases from V and 3 bases from J, with 14 bases between. This CDR3 is 14 amino acids long. Here the CDR3 reads CASSPTSDHYEQYF. Written as DNA, the CDR3 is TGTGCCAGCAGCCCAACCAGTGACCACTACGAGCAGTACTTC.

In the case of this clonotype: A much larger clone lies one base from this, so it may be a read error. The rearrangement uses TRBV7-3 and TRBJ1-2, with a weak D call TRBD1 (6 bases). There are 14 residues in the CDR3. The germline V gene encodes CDR1 SGHTA and CDR2 FQGTGA. CDR3 bases: TGTGCCAGCAGCTTAAGGACGACAGGAGGTGGCGACACCTTC. It codes for CASSLRTTGGGDTF.

This clonotype appeared many times. The gene calls are TRBV7-9 and TRBJ2-7, with TRBD2 matching over 10 bases. CDR1 SEHNR and CDR2 FQNEAQ come from the germline V gene (reference sequence). This CDR3 has 18 residues. Unmatched junction bases numbered 24, after V lost 11 bases and J lost 5 bases. The CDR3 spells CAGGGGVASGSAPHEQYF. Here the CDR3 DNA reads TGTGCCGGCGGGGGGGGCGTCGCTAGCGGGAGCGCCCCGCACGAGCAGTACTTC.

This clonotype was seen ten or more times. V usage is TRBV7-3 and J usage is TRBJ2-5; D call uncertain. In germline, CDR1 is SGHTA, CDR2 FQGTGA. The CDR3 has 14 amino acids. The V end was cut by 0 bases, the J end by 1 base, with 6 bases between. This chain's CDR3 is CASSLTRAQETQYF. In nucleotides, the CDR3 is TGTGCCAGCAGCTTAACTAGGGCCCAAGAGACCCAGTACTTC.